These 24 T cell receptor beta chains originate from one sample sequenced in a study of T cell responses to AZD1222 COVID-19 vaccine. The assay was immunoSEQ multiplex PCR, and TCRdb's table has in-frame clones only and misses some. Of roughly 75,000 clones in the sample, roughly 84% were seen once. The sample in question was peripheral blood, obtained on day 0 of AZD1222 vaccination. Every receptor here comes from an adult in good health.

J is TRBJ2-7 and V is TRBV11-2; D remains unclear. In germline, CDR1 is SGHAT, CDR2 FQNNGV. The V end was cut by 6 bases, the J end by 1 base, with 10 bases between. The CDR3 spans 13 residues. The CDR3 DNA is TGTGCCAGCAGGAGGACGGAGTCCTACGAGCAGTACTTC. Encoded protein: CASRRTESYEQYF.

The rearrangement links TRBV4-1 to TRBJ1-5; 7 bases are shared with TRBD1. J gave up 2 bases and V 1 base, and 8 bases lay outside the gene matches. The CDR3 is 17 amino acids. In germline, CDR1 is MGHRA, CDR2 YSYEKL. In DNA form, the CDR3 reads TGCGCCAGCAGCCAAGGTAGCTGGACAGGCCGCAATCAGCCCCAGCATTTT. Translated: CASSQGSWTGRNQPQHF.

The chain combines TRBV10-2 with TRBJ2-1; D gene ambiguous. CDR1 and CDR2 from the germline V gene are WSHSY and SAAADI. CDR3 length: 14 amino acids. Trimming took off 4 bases at V and 6 bases at J, with 13 bases between the two ends. CDR3: CASSVQNSFNEQFF. CDR3 coding DNA: TGCGCCAGCAGTGTCCAGAATAGTTTCAATGAGCAGTTCTTC.

This chain uses TRBV9 with TRBJ1-3; unclear D gene. Per the germline V gene, CDR1 is SGDLS and CDR2 is YYNGEE. Deletions cut 1 base from V and 0 bases from J, with 5 bases between. The CDR3 has 14 amino acids. The CDR3 sequence is CASSVTDSGNTIYF. CDR3 nucleotides: TGTGCCAGCAGCGTAACGGACTCTGGAAACACCATATATTTT.

The V and J genes are TRBV7-9 and TRBJ1-1; D is ambiguous. In germline, CDR1 is SEHNR, CDR2 FQNEAQ (reference sequence). The CDR3 extends over 16 amino acids. The V and J ends lost 6 bases and 0 bases respectively, with 17 bases between them. The CDR3 nucleotides read TGTGCCAGCAGACCCCCCCGGCGGCTAATGAACACTGAAGCTTTCTTT. Protein: CASRPPRRLMNTEAFF.

The V call is TRBV18, the J call TRBJ2-7, with 10 bases aligning to TRBD1. With V trimmed by 7 bases and J by 5 bases, 8 bases remained unmatched. CDR3 length: 14 amino acids. The germline V gene encodes CDR1 KGHSH and CDR2 LQKENI. The CDR3 here is CASYSGTGAHEQYF. CDR3 in DNA: TGTGCCAGCTATTCCGGGACAGGGGCCCACGAGCAGTACTTC. The variable domain in full, completed from reference TRBV18 and TRBJ2-7, reads NAGVMQNPRHLVRRRGQEARLRCSPMKGHSHVYWYRQLPEEGLKFMVYLQKENIIDESGMPKERFSAEFPKEGPSILRIQQVVRGDSAAYFCASYSGTGAHEQYFGPGTRLTVT.

This chain uses TRBV11-2 with TRBJ1-1; 8 bases agree with TRBD1. Germline-derived CDR1 and CDR2 are SGHAT and FQNNGV. The CDR3 has 15 residues. The V segment lost 3 bases and the J segment 4 bases; nucleotides outside the gene matches: 7. Written as DNA, the CDR3 is TGTGCCAGCAGCTTCAGCAGGGGGCTCCGCACTGAAGCTTTCTTT. This codes for CASSFSRGLRTEAFF.

The gene calls are TRBV28 and TRBJ1-2; perhaps TRBD1 as D (6 bases). CDR1 and CDR2 from the germline V gene are MDHEN and SYDVKM. With 4 bases removed from V and 3 bases from J, the gap between germline ends came to 9 bases. The CDR3 contains 13 residues. The CDR3 DNA reads as TGTGCCAGCAGTTCCCAGGGGTACTATGGCTACACCTTC. Amino acids: CASSSQGYYGYTF.

The rearrangement uses TRBV9 and TRBJ2-7, with 10 bases that match TRBD1. Germline lookup yields CDR1 SGDLS and CDR2 YYNGEE. The J segment lost 3 bases and the V segment lost 4 bases, leaving 10 bases of the junction unmatched. This CDR3 contains 16 residues. CDR3 in amino acids: CASSPGQGPTYYEQYF. CDR3 DNA: TGTGCCAGCAGCCCGGGACAGGGGCCTACATACTACGAGCAGTACTTC.

This rearrangement joins TRBV10-3 to TRBJ1-5; 7 positions match TRBD1. The CDR3 is 16 amino acids. Unmatched junction bases numbered 13, after V lost 10 bases and J lost 1 base. CDR1 ENHRY and CDR2 SYGVKD come from the germline V gene. The CDR3 region has the DNA TGTGCCACATCCCCAAGTGGAGGGGGCAGCAATCAGCCCCAGCATTTT. It translates to CATSPSGGGSNQPQHF.

The chain is built from TRBV2 and TRBJ2-2; 10 nucleotides match TRBD2. The CDR3 is 15 amino acids. V gave up 6 bases and J gave up 4 bases; unmatched junction bases: 5. Per the germline V gene, CDR1 is SNHLY and CDR2 is FYNNEI. CDR3: CASRASGGSTGELFF. CDR3 sequence (DNA): TGTGCCAGCAGGGCTAGCGGGGGATCCACCGGGGAGCTGTTTTTT. Drawing the rest from reference TRBV2 and TRBJ2-2, the complete variable domain is EPEVTQTPSHQVTQMGQEVILRCVPISNHLYFYWYRQILGQKVEFLVSFYNNEISEKSEIFDDQFSVERPDGSNFTLKIRSTKLEDSAMYFCASRASGGSTGELFFGEGSRLTVL.

V usage is TRBV5-1 and J usage is TRBJ1-4; D uncertain. V was clipped by 1 base and J by 0 bases, with 7 bases between them. The CDR3 is 15 amino acids. CDR1 and CDR2 (germline): SGHRS, YFSETQ. For the CDR3, the DNA is TGCGCCAGCAGCTTGATGGGGTCAACTAATGAAAAACTGTTTTTT. Its translation is CASSLMGSTNEKLFF.

This chain connects TRBV7-2 to TRBJ1-3, with D hard to call. The CDR3 consists of 16 residues. V was shortened by 4 bases and J by 0 bases, with 13 bases between the two germline ends. CDR1 SGHTA and CDR2 FQGNSA come from the germline V gene. The CDR3 DNA reads as TGTGCCAGCAGCTCTTGGACGCTTAGCTCTGGAAACACCATATATTTT. Encoded protein: CASSSWTLSSGNTIYF. Drawing the rest from reference TRBV7-2 and TRBJ1-3, the complete variable domain is GAGVSQSPSNKVTEKGKDVELRCDPISGHTALYWYRQSLGQGLEFLIYFQGNSAPDKSGLPSDRFSAERTGGSVSTLTIQRTQQEDSAVYLCASSSWTLSSGNTIYFGEGSWLTVV.

CDR3 bases: TGTGCCAGCAGCACGGGACAGACGAACTATGGCTACACCTTC. Translating gives CASSTGQTNYGYTF. The chain carries TRBV7-6 and TRBJ1-2; TRBD1 matches 7 bases. V was pared by 5 bases and J by 2 bases, with 5 bases of the junction left unmatched. This CDR3 spans 14 amino acids. Germline V gene data show CDR1 as SGHVS and CDR2 as FNYEAQ.

The V call is TRBV23-1, the J call TRBJ1-1; D perhaps matches TRBD1 (5 bases). Being an ORF, TRBV23-1 has a function that is uncertain. Deletions cut 4 bases from V and 1 base from J, with 13 bases between. CDR3 size: 15 residues. The CDR3 spells CASSPPGRENTEAFF. CDR3 in DNA: TGCGCCAGCAGTCCTCCGGGACGTGAGAACACTGAAGCTTTCTTT.

This sequence joins TRBV4-1 and TRBJ2-5; tentative D call: TRBD1 (6 bases). In germline, CDR1 is MGHRA, CDR2 YSYEKL. Trimming pared 4 bases from V and 1 base from J, leaving 13 bases between. The CDR3 spans 15 residues. CDR3 bases: TGCGCCAGCAGCCGTTTCCAGGGGACCCAAGAGACCCAGTACTTC. Translating gives CASSRFQGTQETQYF.

This clone is a singleton in its sample. This rearrangement joins TRBV30 to TRBJ1-6; D gene uncertain. The germline V gene has CDR1 GTSNPN and CDR2 SVGIG (reference sequence). V was pared by 3 bases and J by 7 bases, with 7 bases between. The CDR3 sequence is 12 residues long. The CDR3 region has the DNA TGTGCCTGGAGGAGGGCAAATTCACCCCTCCACTTT. Protein: CAWRRANSPLHF.

This clone has only one observation. DNA for the CDR3: TGTGCCAGCAGCCCGTCTTTGCAGGGCACTAACTATGGCTACACCTTC. As protein: CASSPSLQGTNYGYTF. The chain has TRBV4-2 and TRBJ1-2; maybe TRBD1 (5 bases). The germline gives CDR1 LGHNA, CDR2 YNFKEQ. The CDR3 length is 16 residues. Trimming removed 4 bases from V and 0 bases from J, with 15 bases in between.

The chain employs TRBV6-5 and TRBJ1-6; TRBD1 is a possible D gene (5 bases). There are 15 residues in the CDR3. Germline assignment: CDR1 MNHEY and CDR2 SVGAGI. V lost 2 bases, J lost 7 bases, and 12 bases lay in between. The CDR3 bases are TGTGCCAGCAGTTACGAAGGCAGGGCAAATTCACCCCTCCACTTT. It yields the protein CASSYEGRANSPLHF.

The chain employs TRBV4-3 and TRBJ1-2, with a tentative D call TRBD1 (5 bases). V lost 3 bases, J lost 7 bases, and 15 bases lay in between. CDR1 is LGHNA and CDR2 is YSLEER in the germline V gene. CDR3 size: 14 residues. Written as DNA, the CDR3 is TGCGCCAGCAGCCAGGATAGGGGTTCTGGTGGCTACACCTTC. Its translation is CASSQDRGSGGYTF.

The chain recombines TRBV6-5 with TRBJ1-6; TRBD1 matches at 8 bases. Germline trimming cut 6 bases from V and 9 bases from J; bases unmatched to any gene: 10. The CDR3 loop spans 15 amino acids. Germline CDR1 and CDR2: MNHEY and SVGAGI. CDR3 nucleotides: TGTGCCAGCAGCGTTCGACAGGGGCTTGTTTCACCCCTCCACTTT. Its protein is CASSVRQGLVSPLHF.

The chain uses TRBV5-1 and TRBJ1-4, with 7 bases fitting TRBD1. The CDR3 loop spans 14 amino acids. Germline loops: CDR1 SGHRS, CDR2 YFSETQ. Losses at the gene ends were 5 bases for V and 1 base for J; bases not matched to a gene: 2. The CDR3 DNA follows: TGCGCCAGCAGAAGGACAGGAACTAATGAAAAACTGTTTTTT. Residues: CASRRTGTNEKLFF.

This clone was recorded a few times. This chain links TRBV7-9 with TRBJ1-1; TRBD1 matches 7 bases. The V segment lost 6 bases and the J segment 1 base; nucleotides outside the gene matches: 11. This CDR3 comprises 16 residues. Germline-derived CDR1 and CDR2 are SEHNR and FQNEAQ (reference sequence). In DNA form, the CDR3 reads TGTGCCAGCAGACCCGGGACAGCGGTTTGGAACACTGAAGCTTTCTTT. This gives the protein CASRPGTAVWNTEAFF.

The genes are TRBV12-3 or TRBV12-4 and TRBJ1-1, with D perhaps matching TRBD1 (5 bases). Trimming took 8 bases from V and 3 from J, leaving 13 bases between them. The CDR3 totals 13 residues. The CDR3 loop reads CASFPPGYTEAFF. In nucleotides, the CDR3 is TGTGCCAGCTTCCCCCCAGGGTACACTGAAGCTTTCTTT.